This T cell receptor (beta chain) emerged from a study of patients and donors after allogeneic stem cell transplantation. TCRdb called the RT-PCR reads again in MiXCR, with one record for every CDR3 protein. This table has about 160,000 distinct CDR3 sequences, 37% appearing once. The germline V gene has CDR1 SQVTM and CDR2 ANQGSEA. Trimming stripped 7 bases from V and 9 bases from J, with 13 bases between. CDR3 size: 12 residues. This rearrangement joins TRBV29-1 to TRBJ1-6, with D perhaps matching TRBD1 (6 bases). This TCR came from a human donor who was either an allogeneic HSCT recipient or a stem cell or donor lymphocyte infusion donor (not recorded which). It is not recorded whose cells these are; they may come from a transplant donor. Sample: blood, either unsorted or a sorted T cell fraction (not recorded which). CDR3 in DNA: TGCAGCGGGCGGGACAAAGGTTCACCCCTCCACTTT. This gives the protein CSGRDKGSPLHF.